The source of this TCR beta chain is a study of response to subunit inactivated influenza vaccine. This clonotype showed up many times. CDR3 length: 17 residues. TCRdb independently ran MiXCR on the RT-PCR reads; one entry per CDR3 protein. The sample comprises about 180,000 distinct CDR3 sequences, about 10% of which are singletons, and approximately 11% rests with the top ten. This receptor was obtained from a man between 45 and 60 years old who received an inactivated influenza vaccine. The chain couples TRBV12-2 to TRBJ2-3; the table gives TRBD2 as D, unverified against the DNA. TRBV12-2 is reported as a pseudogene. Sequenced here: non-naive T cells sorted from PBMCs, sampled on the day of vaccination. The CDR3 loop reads CASRLASRGGYTDTQYF. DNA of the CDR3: TGTGCAAGTCGCTTAGCGAGTCGGGGGGGATACACAGATACGCAGTATTTT.